The TCR beta chain described here comes from a study of T cells in Graves' hyperthyroidism and ophthalmopathy. In its sample, this clonotype was seen many times. The antigen remains unidentified. General study results and limits: Blood also showed most of the thyroid clonotypes that were expanded above 0.001.

Regions amplified from RNA transcripts were the TCR beta CDR3 regions. Carried out on the TCR CDR3, a first-round RT-PCR used the HTBI primer set. Via MiXCR, TCRdb re-called the multiplex PCR reads, giving one row per CDR3 protein. The sample contains about 520,000 distinct CDR3 sequences, approximately 25% of which appear only once. Fresh 10 ml peripheral blood yielded PBMCs. Germline V gene lookup returns CDR1 MDHEN and CDR2 SYDVKM. The CDR3 runs to 13 residues. V shed 4 bases and J shed 7 bases, with 14 bases lying between them. The TCR originated in a woman between 25 and 40 years old with Graves' ophthalmopathy. The rearrangement joins TRBV28 to TRBJ2-7, with D hard to call. Specimen: blood. The CDR3 protein is CASSSAFLGEQYF. In nucleotides, the CDR3 is TGTGCCAGCAGTTCGGCGTTCCTGGGGGAGCAGTACTTC.